Listed below are T cell receptor beta chains from one sample, sequenced in a study of blood T cell repertoires in COVID-19. Profiled with immunoSEQ multiplex PCR; TCRdb holds only in-frame clones, not every one. The sample lists roughly 140,000 clones; roughly 81% were seen once. Sample: peripheral blood. All receptors come from an older woman with COVID-19, enrolled during active disease. Both conserved end residues are part of each CDR3. The D gene is left open where the match is weak. The size entry is marked missing in some rows and otherwise reads once, few, many or a size class.

TRBD1 TRBJ1-1 NA TRBV7-2 CASSLGGTGRMGTEAFF TGTGCCAGCAGCTTAGGAGGGACAGGGAGGATGGGCACTGAAGCTTTCTTT
NA TRBJ1-1 NA TRBV18 CASSPPVVGDRTEAFF TGTGCCAGCTCACCACCGGTAGTAGGGGATCGGACTGAAGCTTTCTTT
NA TRBJ2-1 NA TRBV6-5 CASSYKQGPIEQFF TGTGCCAGCAGTTACAAGCAGGGCCCCATTGAGCAGTTCTTC
TRBD2 TRBJ2-3 NA TRBV7-3 CASSGRLAGGPPPPDTQYF TGTGCCAGCAGCGGAAGGTTAGCGGGAGGGCCGCCCCCCCCGGATACGCAGTATTTT
NA TRBJ1-4 once TRBV6-5 CASKGGIREKLFF TGTGCCAGCAAGGGGGGGATAAGGGAAAAACTGTTTTTT
NA TRBJ2-5 NA TRBV2 CASSGGVQETQYF TGTGCCAGCAGTGGGGGCGTGCAAGAGACCCAGTACTTC
NA TRBJ2-7 once TRBV6-5 CASSLGSYEQYF TGTGCCAGCAGCCTAGGTTCCTACGAGCAGTACTTC
TRBD1 TRBJ1-4 NA TRBV5-1 CASSLGQGWSEKLFF TGCGCCAGCAGCTTGGGACAGGGGTGGAGTGAAAAACTGTTTTTT
NA TRBJ2-3 NA TRBV9 CASSVVGETQYF TGTGCCAGCAGCGTAGTTGGAGAAACGCAGTATTTT
NA TRBJ1-2 NA TRBV14 CASSYSLSYGYTF TGTGCCAGCAGCTACAGTTTATCCTATGGCTACACCTTC
TRBD1 TRBJ1-2 NA TRBV5-1 CASSTTTGNNYGYTF TGCGCCAGCAGCACAACGACAGGGAACAACTATGGCTACACCTTC
NA TRBJ1-1 NA TRBV18 CASSPIQGGTEAFF TGTGCCAGCTCACCTATTCAGGGAGGCACTGAAGCTTTCTTT
TRBD1 TRBJ1-1 few TRBV11-2 CASSLVIGQGNTEAFF TGTGCCAGCAGCTTAGTTATAGGACAGGGAAACACTGAAGCTTTCTTT
NA TRBJ1-1 NA TRBV10-1 CASSEDNVNTEAFF TGCGCCAGCAGTGAGGACAATGTGAACACTGAAGCTTTCTTT
NA TRBJ2-1 NA TRBV5-4 CASSLRDYNEQFF TGTGCCAGCAGCTTACGAGATTACAATGAGCAGTTCTTC
TRBD1 TRBJ2-1 NA TRBV6-5 CASKGTGVGNEQFF TGTGCCAGCAAAGGGACAGGGGTAGGTAATGAGCAGTTCTTC
TRBD1 TRBJ1-1 NA TRBV30 CAWGSGGRGEAFF TGTGCCTGGGGATCAGGGGGTCGCGGTGAAGCTTTCTTT
NA TRBJ1-3 few TRBV6-5 CASSIDSFSGNTIYF TGTGCCAGCAGTATAGACAGTTTCTCTGGAAACACCATATATTTT
NA TRBJ2-1 NA TRBV19 CASSPGANPFNEQFF TGTGCCAGTAGTCCTGGGGCTAATCCCTTCAATGAGCAGTTCTTC
NA TRBJ1-2 NA TRBV6-4 CASSPGHSANYGYTF TGTGCCAGCAGTCCGGGACATTCAGCTAACTATGGCTACACCTTC
NA TRBJ2-7 NA TRBV5-1 CASSLDGAYEQYF TGCGCCAGCAGCTTGGACGGTGCCTACGAGCAGTACTTC
TRBD1 TRBJ2-7 NA TRBV9 CASSPRQGAYEQYF TGTGCCAGCAGCCCGCGACAGGGGGCCTACGAGCAGTACTTC
NA TRBJ1-1 NA TRBV11-2 CASSLGTNTEAFF TGTGCCAGCAGCTTAGGGACTAACACTGAAGCTTTCTTT
NA TRBJ1-2 NA TRBV19 CASSIGRRTGGYTF TGTGCCAGTAGTATAGGAAGGCGGACGGGGGGCTACACCTTC
TRBD1 TRBJ1-3 NA TRBV7-2 CASSSGTGTGNTIYF TGTGCCAGCAGCTCCGGGACAGGGACTGGAAACACCATATATTTT
NA TRBJ2-2 once TRBV27 CASRIWTSSESTGELFF TGTGCCAGCAGAATATGGACATCTTCTGAGAGCACCGGGGAGCTGTTTTTT
NA TRBJ1-6 NA TRBV19 CASSTRQTSGTPLHF TGTGCCAGTAGTACCCGACAGACGAGTGGAACACCCCTCCACTTT
TRBD2 TRBJ2-5 NA TRBV5-4 CASTPTRSGGQETQYF TGTGCCAGCACCCCAACTCGAAGCGGGGGCCAAGAGACCCAGTACTTC
NA TRBJ2-1 NA TRBV18 CASSPPPGGAYNEQFF TGTGCCAGCTCACCCCCTCCGGGCGGGGCCTACAATGAGCAGTTCTTC
TRBD1 TRBJ1-2 NA TRBV15 CATSRDYGQAYGYTF TGTGCCACCAGCAGAGATTACGGACAGGCCTATGGCTACACCTTC